The clone carrying this T cell receptor (beta chain) was detected only once. Its antigen is currently unknown. The data were taken from a study of cytotoxic CD8 clonotypes in ibrutinib-treated CLL. Profiled with immunoSEQ multiplex PCR; TCRdb holds only in-frame clones, not every one. The data contain over 110,000 clones, approximately 90% of them singletons. About 2 micrograms of genomic DNA came from cryopreserved PBMCs for TCR beta libraries. Findings and caveats of the study: Baseline levels of clonality went above those of age-matched healthy donors and moved with circulating CD8+ T-cell counts.

The clonotype was recovered from a human donor with chronic lymphocytic leukemia. The source was PBMCs, collected after 12 months of ibrutinib treatment.

This CDR3 reads CASSQDRGEQFF. As DNA, the CDR3 is TGTGCCAGCAGCCAAGATAGGGGGGAGCAGTTCTTC. This rearrangement joins TRBV14 to TRBJ2-1, with D perhaps matching TRBD1 (6 bases). CDR1 is SGHDN, CDR2 FVKESK, per germline. The CDR3 runs 12 residues. V was trimmed by 0 bases and J by 10 bases, leaving 7 bases between them.